The entry below gives a single TCR beta chain sequence along with its context. Its cognate antigen has yet to be identified. This clone may be a read error of a much larger clone one base away. This sample is drawn from a study of regulatory T cells in long-lasting Graves disease (dated by TCRdb to about 2021). Regarding the research as a whole: Persistent Graves' disease was defined as antithyroid drug treatment for over 5 years with persistently positive TSH receptor autoantibodies. Antithyroid drugs had been taken for approximately 9.7 years on average by persistent Graves' disease patients in the clinical cohort. Persistent Graves' disease patients were compared with newly diagnosed Graves' disease patients by peripheral blood TCR sequencing and RNA sequencing. The study took place in China and was registered as a clinical trial. A total of about 35 samples underwent TCR sequencing, from roughly 13 patients with persistent Graves' disease and approximately 20 patients with newly diagnosed Graves' disease. Results and caveats for the whole study, not just this receptor: Only the TCR beta chain was sequenced and analyzed. Peripheral blood alone was examined, since thyroid tissue, which constituted the primary lesion, could not be accessed. The small sample size was acknowledged by the authors as a limitation that may reduce accuracy. Preferential use of TRBV28, TRBJ1-2 and TRBJ2-5 was observed in persistent disease, whereas TRBV20-1 and TRBJ2-1 were favored in newly diagnosed disease. Persistent Graves' disease patients showed lower TCR Shannon entropy and fewer highly expanded clones than newly diagnosed patients, suggesting clonal expansion. Patients with persistent disease shared more public clonotypes (fewer than 3,000) than newly diagnosed patients did (more than 900).

The CDR3 measures 17 amino acids from cysteine to phenylalanine. CDR3 DNA only is kept here, 51 bases in frame from base 1. CDR1 SGHTA and CDR2 FQGNSA were looked up in the germline V gene. Libraries were constructed by multiplex PCR. The instrument given in TCRdb is Illumina HiSeq 4000. iRepertoire HTBI primers and Arm-PCR amplification of CDR3 regions were used to construct TCR beta libraries. Before sequencing, the PCR products underwent gel purification. The paper's data handling went like this. Gene usage analysis of CDR3 amino acid clonotypes used the 50 to 70 TRBV and some 13 TRBJ segments found across samples. Filtered high-quality paired reads were merged into contigs using COPE and FqMerger. BLAST was used to align contigs to the IMGT TRBV, TRBD and TRBJ reference genes, and CDR3 was defined following IMGT. Any clonotype with a frequency above 0.1% was counted as a highly expanded clone. Shannon entropy served as the measure of repertoire diversity, while the Gini coefficient captured V-J evenness. Public clonotypes were defined as clonotypes shared by more than one individual. TCRdb reworked the public reads: Q25 trimming with fastp, MiXCR clone assembly, productive beta chains retained. Every entry covers one CDR3 protein and lists the most common genes and DNA from its rows. TCRdb's processing, not the authors' own work, is the source of the V and J calls. The sample has about 300,000 distinct CDR3 sequences on record, 20% to 25% of them singletons. About 61% of the sample belongs to the ten largest clones.

According to the study, the label for this sample's time point signals: persistent/refractory GD, antithyroid drugs over 5 years with positive TRAb. For both TCR sequencing and RNA sequencing, RNA was extracted from PBMCs in TRIzol. The diagnosis of Graves' disease followed American Thyroid Association guidelines. Patients were recruited from an endocrinology department in Xi'an, China. Each patient gave about 8.1 milliliters of peripheral blood, collected in an EDTA anticoagulant tube. Ficoll Paque Plus density gradient separation was used to isolate PBMCs, and no further T cell sorting was done. An Agilent 2100 Bioanalyzer and agarose gel were used to check RNA quality, and a NanoDrop 2000 was used to measure RNA concentration.

Sample: peripheral blood mononuclear cells (PBMCs), taken when the disease was refractory, from a patient treated with antithyroid drugs. The clonotype originates from a female donor with Graves disease. This chain is built from TRBV7-2 and TRBJ2-7, and 7 junctional nucleotides match TRBD2. The CDR3 protein sequence reads: CASSLPASGISSYERYF. The sequence in DNA is TGTGCCAGCAGCTTACCAGCAAGCGGGATTAGCTCCTACGAGCGGTACTTC.